A selection of T cell receptor beta chains follows, all from one sample in a study of regulatory T cells in long-lasting Graves disease. One entry per CDR3 protein results from TCRdb running MiXCR on the multiplex PCR reads. Here the sample spans more than 300,000 distinct CDR3 sequences, around 11% being singletons. The data were also submitted as part of a second study, on T cells in Graves' hyperthyroidism and ophthalmopathy.

The material sequenced was peripheral blood mononuclear cells (PBMCs), taken at new diagnosis, from a patient treated with antithyroid drugs. Source of these receptors: a woman aged 18-29 years with Graves disease. Each CDR3 is given with its conserved first and last residue. Each record gives: clone size, V gene, D gene, J gene, CDR3 DNA, CDR3 protein. D genes are given only for firm matches. Not every row has a clone size; where given, it reads once, few, many or a size class.

clone_size: many; v_call: TRBV12-3/TRBV12-4; d_call: .; j_call: TRBJ2-5; cdr3_nt: TGTGCCAGCAGTTTCCTAGCCCCAGAAGAGACCCAGTACTTC; cdr3_aa: CASSFLAPEETQYF
clone_size: many; v_call: TRBV30; d_call: .; j_call: TRBJ2-3; cdr3_nt: TGTGCCTGGAGTGTATACAGAGGCGATACGCAGTATTTT; cdr3_aa: CAWSVYRGDTQYF
clone_size: .; v_call: TRBV11-2; d_call: .; j_call: TRBJ2-2; cdr3_nt: TGTGCCAGCAGTCGGGACTCCACCGGGGAGCTGTTTTTT; cdr3_aa: CASSRDSTGELFF
clone_size: once; v_call: TRBV19; d_call: .; j_call: TRBJ1-1; cdr3_nt: TGTGCCAGTAGTATAGCCCCGGGATCTAACACTGAAGCTTTCTTT; cdr3_aa: CASSIAPGSNTEAFF
clone_size: many; v_call: TRBV27; d_call: .; j_call: TRBJ1-6; cdr3_nt: TGTGCCAGCAACCGGGACGATAATTCACCCCTCCACTTT; cdr3_aa: CASNRDDNSPLHF
clone_size: many; v_call: TRBV9; d_call: .; j_call: TRBJ2-7; cdr3_nt: TGTGCCAGCAGCGTAGTGCCGGGGGTTACCTACGAGCAGTACTTC; cdr3_aa: CASSVVPGVTYEQYF
clone_size: many; v_call: TRBV5-4; d_call: TRBD2; j_call: TRBJ2-3; cdr3_nt: TGTGCCAGCAGCTCCCGGACTAGCGGAAAACCCACAGATACGCAGTATTTT; cdr3_aa: CASSSRTSGKPTDTQYF
clone_size: few; v_call: TRBV9; d_call: TRBD2; j_call: TRBJ2-5; cdr3_nt: TGTGCCAGCAGCCCCCGAGGTAGCGGGGGCCTCGGGGGTGGGACCCAGTACTTC; cdr3_aa: CASSPRGSGGLGGGTQYF
clone_size: few; v_call: TRBV19; d_call: .; j_call: TRBJ2-2; cdr3_nt: TGTGCCAGTACCCTCTCCTACAGGGAGCACACCGGGGAGCTGTTTTTT; cdr3_aa: CASTLSYREHTGELFF
clone_size: many; v_call: TRBV20-1; d_call: .; j_call: TRBJ2-2; cdr3_nt: TGCAGTGCTAGGGCGGGACCAACACTTACCGGGGAGCTGTTTTTT; cdr3_aa: CSARAGPTLTGELFF
clone_size: many; v_call: TRBV2; d_call: .; j_call: TRBJ1-1; cdr3_nt: TGTGCCAGCACCTCGGGCAGGAGGAACACTGAAGCTTTCTTT; cdr3_aa: CASTSGRRNTEAFF
clone_size: .; v_call: TRBV7-3; d_call: TRBD1; j_call: TRBJ2-2; cdr3_nt: TGTGCCAGCAGCGCTCCGGGACAGCACACGCCCGGGGAGCTGTTTTTT; cdr3_aa: CASSAPGQHTPGELFF
clone_size: many; v_call: TRBV7-6; d_call: .; j_call: TRBJ2-1; cdr3_nt: TGTGCCAGCAGCCCGCAGGGGGGTGATTCCTACAATGAGCAGTTCTTC; cdr3_aa: CASSPQGGDSYNEQFF
clone_size: few; v_call: TRBV7-3; d_call: TRBD2; j_call: TRBJ2-6; cdr3_nt: TGTGCCAGCAGCCCGACCGGGGGGGGGTTTGGGGCCAACGTCCTGACTTTC; cdr3_aa: CASSPTGGGFGANVLTF
clone_size: many; v_call: TRBV18; d_call: .; j_call: TRBJ2-3; cdr3_nt: TGTGCCAGCTCACCAGGGGAGATAGCAGCCGCGGGAACGCAGTATTTT; cdr3_aa: CASSPGEIAAAGTQYF
clone_size: many; v_call: TRBV28; d_call: TRBD2; j_call: TRBJ2-1; cdr3_nt: TGTGCCAGCAGCCGGGTTGTTCGGCTAGCGGGAGAATCGCGCTCCTACAATGAGCAGTTCTTC; cdr3_aa: CASSRVVRLAGESRSYNEQFF
clone_size: many; v_call: TRBV28; d_call: .; j_call: TRBJ2-5; cdr3_nt: TGTGCCAGCAGTTGGTGGAGCCAAGAGACCCAGTACTTC; cdr3_aa: CASSWWSQETQYF
clone_size: few; v_call: TRBV12-3/TRBV12-4; d_call: .; j_call: TRBJ1-2; cdr3_nt: TGTGCCAGCACCCAAATCAGGAACTATGGCTACACCTTC; cdr3_aa: CASTQIRNYGYTF
clone_size: many; v_call: TRBV14; d_call: TRBD1; j_call: TRBJ2-1; cdr3_nt: TGTGCCAGCAGCCAAGATGGGGATTTAGTCAGGGACAGACTCAATGAGCAGTTCTTC; cdr3_aa: CASSQDGDLVRDRLNEQFF
clone_size: many; v_call: TRBV6-1; d_call: .; j_call: TRBJ1-1; cdr3_nt: TGTGCCAGCAGTCTATTCCGGGGGGGTGGGGGCACTGAAGCTTTCTTT; cdr3_aa: CASSLFRGGGGTEAFF
clone_size: many; v_call: TRBV29-1; d_call: .; j_call: TRBJ2-1; cdr3_nt: TGCAGCGTTGCCGGGGGAAGCTCCTACAATGAGCAGTTCTTC; cdr3_aa: CSVAGGSSYNEQFF
clone_size: .; v_call: TRBV29-1; d_call: TRBD2; j_call: TRBJ2-5; cdr3_nt: TGCAGCGTTGAAGGGGCTAGCGGAGAGACCCAGTACTTC; cdr3_aa: CSVEGASGETQYF
clone_size: many; v_call: TRBV28; d_call: TRBD2; j_call: TRBJ2-5; cdr3_nt: TGTGCCAGCAGCTTGGGCGGGGGACAAGAGACCCAGTACTTC; cdr3_aa: CASSLGGGQETQYF
clone_size: many; v_call: TRBV20-1; d_call: TRBD2; j_call: TRBJ2-1; cdr3_nt: TGCAGTGCTAAGGAGGGAGCGGGGTACAATGAGCAGTTCTTC; cdr3_aa: CSAKEGAGYNEQFF
clone_size: .; v_call: TRBV2; d_call: .; j_call: TRBJ2-5; cdr3_nt: TGTGCCACAAAGGGTGGCACCCTTGAGGAGACCCAGTACTTC; cdr3_aa: CATKGGTLEETQYF
clone_size: many; v_call: TRBV28; d_call: .; j_call: TRBJ2-7; cdr3_nt: TGTGCCACCGGCTGGGAGATTCAGCAGTACTTC; cdr3_aa: CATGWEIQQYF
clone_size: many; v_call: TRBV18; d_call: .; j_call: TRBJ2-2; cdr3_nt: TGTGCCAGCTCACCTCAGGGTAGGGAAGTCACCGGGGAGCTGTTTTTT; cdr3_aa: CASSPQGREVTGELFF
clone_size: once; v_call: TRBV6-1; d_call: .; j_call: TRBJ2-5; cdr3_nt: TGTGCCAGCAGTGACGCCGGGACCGCTCAAGAGACCCAGTACTTC; cdr3_aa: CASSDAGTAQETQYF
clone_size: many; v_call: TRBV6-5; d_call: .; j_call: TRBJ2-1; cdr3_nt: TGTGCCAGCAGTTACTTAGGGCAATGGAATGAGCAGTTCTTC; cdr3_aa: CASSYLGQWNEQFF
clone_size: many; v_call: TRBV7-9; d_call: .; j_call: TRBJ1-5; cdr3_nt: TGTGCCAGCAGCTTCGGGGCAGGACAGCCCCAGCATTTT; cdr3_aa: CASSFGAGQPQHF
clone_size: few; v_call: TRBV4-1; d_call: .; j_call: TRBJ2-7; cdr3_nt: TGCGCCAGCAGCCAGCCCGGAGAGGAAATCCGCAACGAGCAGTACTTC; cdr3_aa: CASSQPGEEIRNEQYF
clone_size: few; v_call: TRBV27; d_call: .; j_call: TRBJ2-1; cdr3_nt: TGTGCCAGCAGTTTAACGGGGACGAGTGAGCAGTTCTTC; cdr3_aa: CASSLTGTSEQFF
clone_size: many; v_call: TRBV7-2; d_call: .; j_call: TRBJ1-2; cdr3_nt: TGTGCCACCTCAGACCCCGGAGGGGCCAACTATGGCTACACCTTC; cdr3_aa: CATSDPGGANYGYTF
clone_size: few; v_call: TRBV6-5; d_call: .; j_call: TRBJ2-2; cdr3_nt: TGTGTCAGCAGTTACTCGTACGGGGTTGACACCGGGGAGCTGTTTTTT; cdr3_aa: CVSSYSYGVDTGELFF
clone_size: .; v_call: TRBV11-2; d_call: .; j_call: TRBJ1-2; cdr3_nt: TGTGCCAGCAGCTTAGATAGTTCGGGACACGAGAGAATTAACGATGGCTACACCTTC; cdr3_aa: CASSLDSSGHERINDGYTF
clone_size: many; v_call: TRBV7-2; d_call: TRBD1; j_call: TRBJ1-2; cdr3_nt: TGTGCCAGCAGCTTACGGGACAGTTATCTCTATGGCTACACCTTC; cdr3_aa: CASSLRDSYLYGYTF
clone_size: many; v_call: TRBV12-3/TRBV12-4; d_call: .; j_call: TRBJ2-5; cdr3_nt: TGTGCCAGCAGTTATGACGGAATAGAGACCCAGTACTTC; cdr3_aa: CASSYDGIETQYF
clone_size: many; v_call: TRBV7-2; d_call: TRBD2; j_call: TRBJ2-5; cdr3_nt: TGTGCCAGCAGCAATAGCGGGGGGTACCAAGAGACCCAGTACTTC; cdr3_aa: CASSNSGGYQETQYF
clone_size: many; v_call: TRBV11-2; d_call: .; j_call: TRBJ1-6; cdr3_nt: TGTGCCAGCAGCTTACCGGGACGTAATTCACCCCTCCACTTT; cdr3_aa: CASSLPGRNSPLHF